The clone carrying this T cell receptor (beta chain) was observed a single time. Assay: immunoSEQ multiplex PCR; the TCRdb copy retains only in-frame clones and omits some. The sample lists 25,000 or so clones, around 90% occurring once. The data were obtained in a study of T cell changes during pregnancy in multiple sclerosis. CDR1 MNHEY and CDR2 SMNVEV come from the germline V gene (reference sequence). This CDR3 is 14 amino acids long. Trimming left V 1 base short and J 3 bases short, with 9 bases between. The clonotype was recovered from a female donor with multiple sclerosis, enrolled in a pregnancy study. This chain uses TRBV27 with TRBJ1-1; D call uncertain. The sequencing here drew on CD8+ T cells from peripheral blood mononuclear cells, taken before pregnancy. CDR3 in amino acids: CASSLLSVDTEAFF. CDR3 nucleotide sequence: TGTGCCAGCAGTTTATTGTCTGTTGACACTGAAGCTTTCTTT.